This T cell receptor beta chain was found in a study of identical twins (dated by TCRdb to about 2016). For the study in its entirety: To test whether fetal clonotypes persist, the study used deep sequencing on TCR alpha and beta repertoires from monozygotic twins, unrelated adults of various ages, and cord blood. To rule out contamination, replicate twin experiments were performed at different times with different library preparation protocols.

What the research found in general, with its limitations: Out-of-frame TCR alpha sequences shared between twins showed an excess of low generation-probability sequences compared with coincidental sharing between unrelated individuals. Zero-insertion analyses could be partly confounded by invariant T cells such as MAIT and iNKT, though diverse VJ usage argued against such confounding for most clonotypes. Out-of-frame TCR alpha sharing in monozygotic twins was systematically underestimated by recombination models, whereas sharing between unrelated individuals was in agreement with the recombination models. Fewer insertions were carried by abundant cord blood beta clonotypes; a weaker similar trend was observed in young adult naive repertoires, while no such trend was observed in memory repertoires. Because the same donors could not be followed over many years, the conclusions relied on cross-sectional statistical analysis. In beta out-of-frame sequences, excess twin sharing was weaker, because having fewer shared sequences lowered the signal-to-noise ratio.

This clonotype came up many times. Its antigen specificity is not known. The input lacks base qualities; no much larger clone sits a single base away. Every donor in the study was a healthy Caucasian. Three pairs of female monozygotic twins, all aged about 18 to 30 years, made up the twin cohort. RNA for TCR libraries was isolated from peripheral blood mononuclear cells. Library creation used 5' RACE. Sequencing relied on an Illumina HiSeq 2000. Template switching introduced a universal primer binding site; the final cDNA contained a unique molecular identifier, enabling accurate counting of TCR cDNA molecules. Specific primers in the conserved constant-segment region were used to synthesize first-strand cDNA for the TCR alpha and beta chains. To control for contamination, every cDNA library was double barcoded, receiving both a SMART-Mk sample barcode and Illumina barcodes. TruSeq adapter sequences, together with Illumina sample barcodes, were added in two successive PCR steps. Sequencing of the TCR alpha and beta cDNA libraries was done on the Illumina HiSeq platform using custom primers. As for the authors' bioinformatics: Unique molecular identifiers were extracted from raw reads with MiGEC, and CDR3 positions were determined with MiXCR. For each individual, recombination models were inferred using an EM algorithm with the repgenHMM and IGoR tools. Shared clonotype analysis was performed with the tcR package in R, normalizing sharing by the product of cloneset sizes. Out-of-frame nonproductive sequences were analyzed to study raw recombination free of thymic and clonal selection effects. The public reads were reprocessed in TCRdb via fastp at Q25 and MiXCR, keeping in-frame beta chains. Records with the same CDR3 protein are collapsed into one entry carrying the most frequent genes and DNA. TCRdb, not the original authors, processed these V and J calls. A total of 650,000 to 750,000 distinct CDR3 sequences appear in this sample, around 20% of them only once. Of the sample, around 4.5% falls within the top ten clones.

These same data were also listed under a study on T cells expressing NK-cell markers. The second publication reports: Three sorted T-cell subsets (CD3+CD56+NKG2C+, CD3+CD56+NKG2C- and CD3+CD56-NKG2C+) from under ten donors had their TCR beta-chain repertoires profiled. Most of the eight sequenced donors were HCMV-seropositive and one was HCMV-seronegative. In several experiments an anti-gammadeltaTCR antibody was added to restrict sorting to alphabetaTCR-expressing T cells. In 5 to 7 donors, the dominant CD3+CD56+NKG2C+ clonotypes were found to rank among the top 10 CD8+ clonotypes and to make up roughly 1.0-7.5% of CD8+ T cells. Those dominant clonotypes were again the most abundant among CD3+CD56-NKG2C+ cells in a few donors, at roughly 28.3-65%. Whether the expanded NKG2C-expressing T cell clones were specific for HCMV antigens was left unclear. The eight sequenced donors were randomly selected healthy volunteers, three men and five women. To determine HCMV serostatus, a commercial ELISA kit was used to detect HCMV-specific IgG in serum. For about 6 donors, bulk peripheral blood T-cell repertoires were additionally sequenced from unsorted PBMC. MIGEC was used to demultiplex reads and group the reads by UMI, and MiTCR was used to assemble and quantify clonotypes. Only TCR cDNA sequences supported by at least two reads were kept to exclude erroneous sequences. The tcR package was used for downstream repertoire analysis, and clonotypes were matched between fractions using CDR3 nucleotide sequence together with V segment. Antigen specificity was annotated against VDJdb with VDJmatch, allowing one amino acid substitution in CDR3.

Sequencing was carried out using PBMCs. The source is a woman in her late teens or twenties in good health.

The CDR3 loop reads CASSHAVGRSSYNEQFF. The DNA reads as follows: TGTGCCAGCAGCCATGCCGTTGGCCGTAGCTCCTACAATGAGCAGTTCTTC. The chain employs TRBV7-6 and TRBJ2-1; no D gene is confidently identified. According to the germline V gene, CDR1 reads SGHVS and CDR2 reads FNYEAQ. The V and J ends are trimmed by 5 bases and 0 bases, leaving 17 bases between them. The CDR3 starts with the cysteine, ends with the phenylalanine, and has 17 residues. CDR3 DNA only is kept here, 51 bases in frame from base 1.